This T cell receptor (beta chain) derives from a study of T-cell reconstitution after alpha-beta-depleted transplantation in children. General study points: Reported findings indicate that, about two months after transplant, alpha-beta T cells came from several hundred expanded clones, which were derived from non-depleted graft cells. When one year had passed after transplant, most T-cell counts and diversity came from newly produced T cells. Some patients showed high day-60 TCRbeta diversity, which derived from surviving recipient T cells and thymic progenitors.

This clonotype turned up a few times. The antigen remains unidentified. Construction of the TCRbeta library involved unique molecular identifiers. Each CDR3 protein is one row after TCRdb ran MiXCR on the PCR reads. Here the sample spans hundreds of thousands of distinct CDR3 sequences, 16% being singletons. Deletions cut 2 bases from V and 0 bases from J, with 7 bases between. Germline V lookup: CDR1 DFQATT, CDR2 SNEGSKA (reference sequence). The CDR3 runs 13 residues. Here the sequenced sample was PBMCs, mostly from graft donor cells, taken 360 days after TCRalphabeta/CD19-depleted stem cell transplant. The receptor's source is a male patient younger than 18 who had a stem cell transplant for acute lymphoblastic leukemia, so the T cells may come from the graft donor. This sequence joins TRBV20-1 and TRBJ2-5, with a tentative D call TRBD1 (6 bases). The CDR3: CSARQGYQETQYF. The CDR3, as DNA: TGCAGTGCTAGACAGGGGTACCAAGAGACCCAGTACTTC.